Listed below are T cell receptor beta chains from one sample, sequenced in a study of shared clonotypes between healthy human individuals. Produced via immunoSEQ multiplex PCR; TCRdb's table is partial and in-frame only. The top ten clones hold about 1.7% of a sample with about 770,000 clones, just under 75% of them seen once. Specimen: memory CD4+ T cells sorted from blood. All receptors come from a woman aged 25 to 39 in good health. Both conserved end residues are part of each CDR3. Each record gives: V gene, J gene, D gene, clone size, CDR3 DNA, CDR3 protein. D genes are given only for firm matches. Where a row states a size, it is once, few, many or the class of an expanded clone; other rows omit it.

>TRBV6-6|TRBJ1-2|TRBD1|many
TGTGCCAGCAGTTATCGGGACAGAACGGGAGGCTACACCTTC
CASSYRDRTGGYTF
>TRBV5-4|TRBJ2-7|NA|NA
TGTGCCAGCAGCCCCGCGGGGACCGCTACTACCTACGAGCAGTACTTC
CASSPAGTATTYEQYF
>TRBV2|TRBJ1-1|NA|once
TGTGCCTCCCAGGGACGGGAAGGGACTGAAGCTTTCTTT
CASQGREGTEAFF
>TRBV18|TRBJ1-2|NA|NA
TGTGCCAGCTCACCGTCTATGGGAGTAGAGGGCTACACCTTC
CASSPSMGVEGYTF
>TRBV5-1|TRBJ2-7|NA|NA
TGCGCCAGCAGCGGCCGGGACATCCACTACGAGCAGTACTTC
CASSGRDIHYEQYF
>TRBV29-1|TRBJ1-3|NA|NA
TGCAGCGTGGCCGTCGGGACCTCTGGAAACACCATATATTTT
CSVAVGTSGNTIYF
>TRBV2|TRBJ2-7|TRBD2|NA
TGTGCCAGCAGGTCTCTAGCGGGAGGGCCCTACGAGCAGTACTTC
CASRSLAGGPYEQYF
>TRBV4-1|TRBJ2-2|NA|NA
TGCGCCAGCAGCCAAGTCTCATTAGCGGTGAACACCGGGGAGCTGTTTTTT
CASSQVSLAVNTGELFF
>TRBV25-1|TRBJ1-4|TRBD1|NA
TGTGCCAGCAGTGCGACACCTGGGACAGGTGGTGAAAAACTGTTTTTT
CASSATPGTGGEKLFF
>TRBV19|TRBJ2-2|TRBD2|NA
TGTGCCAGTAGTATTGAGGGCGGGGGATCCTTCACCGGGGAGCTGTTTTTT
CASSIEGGGSFTGELFF
>TRBV7-9|TRBJ2-3|NA|NA
TGTGCCAGCAGCTTAGGGGACCGAAGCACAGATACGCAGTATTTT
CASSLGDRSTDTQYF
>TRBV16|TRBJ2-7|NA|NA
TGTGCCAGCAGCCGGGGCGCCGGGAGCTCATACGAGCAGTACTTC
CASSRGAGSSYEQYF
>TRBV5-1|TRBJ2-3|NA|few
TGCGCCAGCAGCTTGGACTCGGCCACAGATACGCAGTATTTT
CASSLDSATDTQYF
>TRBV7-9|TRBJ1-1|NA|many
TGTGCCAGCAGCGCCTCGACAGAGAACACTGAAGCTTTCTTT
CASSASTENTEAFF
>TRBV7-9|TRBJ2-1|TRBD2|once
TGTGCCAGCAGCTTTGGGGACTACTCCGATGAGCAGTTCTTC
CASSFGDYSDEQFF
>TRBV30|TRBJ2-1|NA|NA
TGTGCCTGGTCTTCCCCGAAGTCGGCGCGAGGGGGGGATGAGCAGTTCTTC
CAWSSPKSARGGDEQFF
>TRBV5-1|TRBJ2-1|TRBD2|NA
TGCGCCAGCAGCTTGTCGCCTAGCGGGAGCTCCTACAATGAGCAGTTCTTC
CASSLSPSGSSYNEQFF
>TRBV28|TRBJ2-1|NA|NA
TGTGCCAGCAGTCAGGGTACTTGGGGGACCCACAATGAGCAGTTCTTC
CASSQGTWGTHNEQFF
>TRBV11-2|TRBJ2-2|NA|NA
TGTGCCAGCAGCTTAATGGGGGCCTCTCCCGGGGAGCTGTTTTTT
CASSLMGASPGELFF
>TRBV5-1|TRBJ1-1|TRBD1|NA
TGCGCCAGCAGCTTGCAACGGGACAGACTGAACACTGAAGCTTTCTTT
CASSLQRDRLNTEAFF
>TRBV5-1|TRBJ1-1|NA|NA
TGCGCCAGCAGCTTGGGTTGGGGGGCGCTGAACACTGAAGCTTTCTTT
CASSLGWGALNTEAFF
>TRBV6-4|TRBJ2-3|NA|NA
TGTGCCAGCAGTGACCTGGGGTCCTTCAACACAGATACGCAGTATTTT
CASSDLGSFNTDTQYF
>TRBV9|TRBJ2-5|NA|NA
TGTGCCAGCAGCAAGAGGGGTGGGGAGACCCAGTACTTC
CASSKRGGETQYF
>TRBV4-1|TRBJ2-3|NA|few
TGCGCCAGCAGCCGCACGGAGGGCCCAGATACGCAGTATTTT
CASSRTEGPDTQYF
>TRBV19|TRBJ2-1|NA|NA
TGTGCCAGTAGTATAGGGGGCTCCTACAATGAGCAGTTCTTC
CASSIGGSYNEQFF
>TRBV4-1|TRBJ2-7|TRBD2|NA
TGCGCCAGCAGCCAAAGCGGGAGTCTAAAGGAGCAGTACTTC
CASSQSGSLKEQYF
>TRBV7-9|TRBJ2-1|TRBD2|many
TGTGCCAGCAGCTGGCGCCTCGAGCGGGGGAATGAGCAGTTCTTC
CASSWRLERGNEQFF
>TRBV6-1|TRBJ1-1|NA|NA
TGTGCCAGCAGTGTAGTAGGAAAGAACACTGAAGCTTTCTTT
CASSVVGKNTEAFF
>TRBV27|TRBJ2-2|NA|NA
TGTGCCAGCAGCAGGGACCAACGGGGGACCGGGGAGCTGTTTTTT
CASSRDQRGTGELFF
>TRBV5-4|TRBJ2-7|TRBD1|NA
TGTGCCAGCAGCTCCAGACAGGGGGCCTACGAGCAGTACTTC
CASSSRQGAYEQYF
>TRBV7-8|TRBJ2-7|NA|NA
TGTGCCAGCAGCCCTAGCAGGCAGTCTGCCTACGAGCAGTACTTC
CASSPSRQSAYEQYF
>TRBV29-1|TRBJ2-5|NA|NA
TGCAGCGTTGATCGCAGCCCAGGGGAGACCCAGTACTTC
CSVDRSPGETQYF
>TRBV15|TRBJ2-7|TRBD2|NA
TGTGCCACCAGCCACGGACTAGGGGATGAGCAGTACTTC
CATSHGLGDEQYF
>TRBV6-6|TRBJ1-2|NA|NA
TGTGCCAGCAGCCTCCCCGACGGGGTATACTATGGCTACACCTTC
CASSLPDGVYYGYTF
>TRBV19|TRBJ2-1|TRBD1|NA
TGTGCCAGTATCACCACGGGACAGGGGAGGAATGAGCAGTTCTTC
CASITTGQGRNEQFF
>TRBV28|TRBJ2-7|TRBD1|NA
TGTGCCAGCGAGACAGGGGAGCCCTACGAGCAGTACTTC
CASETGEPYEQYF
>TRBV10-2|TRBJ2-3|NA|NA
TGCGCCAGCAGTCTAAGTACAGATACGCAGTATTTT
CASSLSTDTQYF
>TRBV28|TRBJ2-7|TRBD1|NA
TGTGCCAGCAGTTTATTGGGACAGGCTACCTACGAGCAGTACTTC
CASSLLGQATYEQYF
>TRBV5-4|TRBJ2-3|TRBD1|many
TGTGCCAGCAGCTTCCGACAGGGGGCGGGTGATACGCAGTATTTT
CASSFRQGAGDTQYF
>TRBV19|TRBJ2-1|TRBD2|NA
TGTGCCAGCGCTTTAGCGGGAGGCAATAATGAGCAGTTCTTC
CASALAGGNNEQFF
>TRBV2|TRBJ1-1|TRBD1|NA
TGTGCCAGCAGTAGGGACAGGAGGTCGAACACTGAAGCTTTCTTT
CASSRDRRSNTEAFF
>TRBV7-3|TRBJ2-3|TRBD2|many
TGTGCCAGCAGCCCCCACCTCCTTGGCGGGAGTACAGATACGCAGTATTTT
CASSPHLLGGSTDTQYF
>TRBV4-1|TRBJ1-2|TRBD1|NA
TGCGCCAGCAGCCAAGCAGTTCGGGACAGGGCTCCCTATGGCTACACCTTC
CASSQAVRDRAPYGYTF
>TRBV11-2|TRBJ2-2|NA|NA
TGTGCCAGCAGCTCCCTCGGGCAGGACACCGGGGAGCTGTTTTTT
CASSSLGQDTGELFF
>TRBV28|TRBJ1-2|TRBD1|NA
TGTGCCAGCAGCCGAACCAGGGGGCCAGGTGGCTACACCTTC
CASSRTRGPGGYTF
>TRBV7-6|TRBJ2-3|NA|NA
TGTGCCAGCAGCCCTATCACCGAAAAGTCCACAGATACGCAGTATTTT
CASSPITEKSTDTQYF
>TRBV7-2|TRBJ2-1|TRBD1|NA
TGTGCCAGCAGCTTAGCGAGGGACAGGGAAAATGAGCAGTTCTTC
CASSLARDRENEQFF
>TRBV18|TRBJ1-1|NA|NA
TGTGCCAGCTCCCCCCCCAGGGGAAGGGACACTGAAGCTTTCTTT
CASSPPRGRDTEAFF
>TRBV7-9|TRBJ2-7|TRBD2|NA
TGTGCCAGCAGCGACCCTAGCGGGGGCGACGAGCAGTACTTC
CASSDPSGGDEQYF
>TRBV19|TRBJ1-5|TRBD1|NA
TGTGCCAGTAGGCCGGGACAGACCCTTTATAGCAATCAGCCCCAGCATTTT
CASRPGQTLYSNQPQHF
>TRBV4-1|TRBJ1-5|TRBD1|once
TGTGCCAGCAGCCCAAGACAGGGCCGCCAGCCCCAGCATTTT
CASSPRQGRQPQHF
>TRBV6-5|TRBJ1-4|NA|few
TGTGCCAGCAGCCGAGATCTTGGAACTAATGAAAAACTGTTTTTT
CASSRDLGTNEKLFF
>TRBV7-2|TRBJ2-1|TRBD2|NA
TGTGCCAGCAGCTTAGGGCTAGCGGGAGTTAACAATGAGCAGTTCTTC
CASSLGLAGVNNEQFF
>TRBV28|TRBJ2-7|NA|NA
TGTGCCAGCAGTTTAAGCCACAGAGCCTACGAGCAGTACTTC
CASSLSHRAYEQYF
>TRBV15|TRBJ2-2|TRBD2|NA
TGTGCCACCAGCAGAGACGTTAGCGGGTCCGGGGAGCTGTTTTTT
CATSRDVSGSGELFF
>TRBV10-3|TRBJ2-3|TRBD1|NA
TGTGCCATCAGTGAGTCGACAGGGAGTGGAGATACGCAGTATTTT
CAISESTGSGDTQYF
>TRBV7-2|TRBJ2-3|NA|NA
TGTGCCAGCAGCGCTTCGCGGACAGATACGCAGTATTTT
CASSASRTDTQYF
>TRBV25-1|TRBJ2-7|NA|many
TGTGCCAGCAGTGAATCTATGGTATCCTACGAGCAGTACTTC
CASSESMVSYEQYF
>TRBV19|TRBJ2-7|TRBD1|NA
TGTGCCAGTAGTTGGGGACAGAGCTACGAGCAGTACTTC
CASSWGQSYEQYF